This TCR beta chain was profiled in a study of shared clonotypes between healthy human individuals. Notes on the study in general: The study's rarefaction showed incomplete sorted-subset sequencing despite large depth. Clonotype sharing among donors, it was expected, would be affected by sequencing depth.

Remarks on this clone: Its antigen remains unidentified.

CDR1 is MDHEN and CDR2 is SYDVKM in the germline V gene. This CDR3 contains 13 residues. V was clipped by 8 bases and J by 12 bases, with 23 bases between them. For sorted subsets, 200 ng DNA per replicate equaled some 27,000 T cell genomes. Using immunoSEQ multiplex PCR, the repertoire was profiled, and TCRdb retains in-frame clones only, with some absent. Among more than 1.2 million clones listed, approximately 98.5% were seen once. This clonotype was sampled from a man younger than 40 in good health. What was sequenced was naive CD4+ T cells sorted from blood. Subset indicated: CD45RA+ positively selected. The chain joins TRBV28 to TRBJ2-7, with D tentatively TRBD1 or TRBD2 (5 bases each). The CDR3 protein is CASGSGTKTLGYF. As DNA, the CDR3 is TGTGCCAGCGGATCCGGGACCAAAACTTTAGGGTACTTC.